This entry lists 10 T cell receptor beta chains sequenced from one sample in a study of blood T cell repertoires in COVID-19. Assay used: immunoSEQ multiplex PCR; TCRdb lists only in-frame clones, some missing. The sample carries 250,000 to 350,000 clones, about 89% recorded once. The sequencing input was peripheral blood. Source of these receptors: a woman between 55 and 75 years old with acute or convalescent COVID-19.

V gene TRBV28 combines with J gene TRBJ1-1; the D gene is possibly TRBD1 (5 bases). The V end lost 2 bases, the J end lost 5 bases, and 15 bases lay between the germline ends. Germline CDR1 and CDR2: MDHEN and SYDVKM. The CDR3 sequence is 15 residues long. The CDR3 nucleotides read TGTGCCAGCAGTTTAGTCCAGGGCCTGGTTACTGAAGCTTTCTTT. Protein sequence: CASSLVQGLVTEAFF. Filled out from reference TRBV28 and TRBJ1-1, the complete variable domain reads DVKVTQSSRYLVKRTGEKVFLECVQDMDHENMFWYRQDPGLGLRLIYFSYDVKMKEKGDIPEGYSVSREKKERFSLILESASTNQTSMYLCASSLVQGLVTEAFFGQGTRLTVV.

This chain joins TRBV3-1 (or the pseudogene TRBV3-2) and TRBJ1-2; 12 positions agree with TRBD1. The CDR3 runs to 19 residues. Losses at the gene ends were 1 base for V and 0 bases for J; bases not matched to a gene: 9. Germline V gene sequence: CDR1 LGHDT, CDR2 YNNKEL (reference sequence). CDR3 DNA sequence: TGTGCCAGCAGCCAAGCTACCGGGACAGGGGGCCCATCTAACTATGGCTACACCTTC. The encoded protein is CASSQATGTGGPSNYGYTF.

J is TRBJ1-2 and V is TRBV27, with D perhaps TRBD1 (6 bases). V lost 4 bases to trimming and J lost 7 bases, with 22 bases between them. This CDR3 has 16 residues. Germline values: CDR1 MNHEY, CDR2 SMNVEV (reference sequence). CDR3 amino acids: CASSSSGTGILSGYTF. CDR3 DNA: TGTGCCAGCAGTTCTTCCGGTACAGGGATTCTATCTGGCTACACCTTC.

The table lists this clone with a count of one. The V and J genes are TRBV28 and TRBJ1-3; perhaps TRBD1 as D (5 bases). The CDR3 sequence is 15 residues long. Trimming left V 7 bases short and J 4 bases short, with 17 bases between. Per germline, CDR1 MDHEN and CDR2 SYDVKM. The DNA for the CDR3 is TGTGCCAGCACCCCGGGGGGGGGAACCGGAAACACCATATATTTT. This codes for CASTPGGGTGNTIYF.

Remarks on this clone: At the DNA level, this CDR3 is encoded by other sequences in the same sample as well. This rearrangement joins TRBV6-5 to TRBJ2-7, with 8 bases lining up with TRBD1. CDR1 and CDR2 (germline): MNHEY, SVGAGI. The CDR3 spans 14 residues. J lost 4 bases, V lost 5 bases, and 7 bases had no gene match. For the CDR3, the DNA is TGTGCCAGCAGTCGCGGACAGGGTCTGTACGAGCAGTACTTC. Translated: CASSRGQGLYEQYF.

In DNA, the CDR3 is TGTGCCAGTAGTATATACCGGGACAGGGGGAATACGCAGTATTTT. This translates into CASSIYRDRGNTQYF. The chain recombines TRBV19 with TRBJ2-3; 11 nucleotides agree with TRBD1. The CDR3 is 15 amino acids. Germline CDR1 reads LNHDA; CDR2 reads SQIVND (reference sequence). The J segment lost 7 bases and the V segment lost 2 bases, leaving 5 bases of the junction unmatched.

The chain carries TRBV4-3 and TRBJ2-3; D not certain. This CDR3 has 13 amino acids. Trimming stripped 0 bases from V and 5 bases from J, with 6 bases between. Germline CDR1 LGHNA, CDR2 YSLEER. The DNA for the CDR3 is TGCGCCAGCAGCCAAGACGGTGGAGATACGCAGTATTTT. This encodes CASSQDGGDTQYF.

J is TRBJ2-2 and V is TRBV9; 9 bases line up with TRBD2. The V segment lost 4 bases and the J segment 5 bases; nucleotides outside the gene matches: 6. The CDR3 is made up of 15 amino acids. Germline values: CDR1 SGDLS, CDR2 YYNGEE. In DNA form, the CDR3 reads TGTGCCAGCAGCCTGGGGACTAGCCGAACCGGGGAGCTGTTTTTT. Encoded protein: CASSLGTSRTGELFF.

The V and J genes are TRBV6-6 and TRBJ2-7, with TRBD2 matching 7 bases. The CDR3 length is 12 residues. Per the germline V gene, CDR1 is MNHNY and CDR2 is SVGAGI (reference sequence). V trimming: 4 bases; J trimming: 8 bases; junction bases outside the gene matches: 5. The CDR3 sequence is CASSSGTIKQYF. In nucleotides, the CDR3 is TGTGCCAGCAGTTCCGGGACTATCAAGCAGTACTTC.

This clone has only a few counts. The V call is TRBV4-1, the J call TRBJ2-1, with a weak D call TRBD1 (6 bases). V lost 4 bases and J lost 1, with 17 bases in between. Per germline, CDR1 MGHRA and CDR2 YSYEKL. The CDR3 is 17 amino acids. The CDR3 bases are TGCGCCAGCAGCCCCCCTGAGGGGGAAGAGTCCTACAATGAGCAGTTCTTC. Protein sequence: CASSPPEGEESYNEQFF.